Listed below are T cell receptor beta chains from one sample, sequenced in a study of T cell repertoires in cytomegalovirus infection. TCRdb independently ran MiXCR on the reads; one entry per CDR3 protein. Of roughly 500,000 distinct CDR3 sequences in the sample, roughly a third were seen once. For these receptors, no antigen is known. The sequences come from cultured PBMCs, collected from culture after CMV antigen stimulation. All receptors derive from a human donor in good health (CMV status not recorded). Some clones in this sample may be carry-over from other donors' samples. Each CDR3 is given with its conserved first and last residue. A D gene is named only where the DNA matches it firmly. A clone size is listed for some rows: how often the clone was seen (once, few, many), or a class if it is expanded.

D	V	J	size	DNA	CDR3
-	TRBV7-9	TRBJ1-2	-	TGTGCCAGCAGCTTAGTACAACCAGGGATTGGCTACACCTTC	CASSLVQPGIGYTF
TRBD2	TRBV7-9	TRBJ2-5	many	TGTGCCAGCACCCGGTCCCTAGCGGGAGTGGGGTACCAAGAGACCCAGTACTTC	CASTRSLAGVGYQETQYF
TRBD2	TRBV7-8	TRBJ2-2	-	TGTGCCAGCAGCTTGCCGGGACTAGCGGAGGGAAGTGGCACCGGGGAGCTGTTTTTT	CASSLPGLAEGSGTGELFF
-	TRBV4-1	TRBJ2-1	few	TGCGCCAGCAGCCCACTGAAACAGAGATACAATGAGCAGTTCTTC	CASSPLKQRYNEQFF
-	TRBV19	TRBJ2-3	few	TGTGCCAGTAGTATTTTGGATACGCAGTATTTT	CASSILDTQYF
-	TRBV6-6	TRBJ2-7	-	TGTGCCAGCAGTTACTCGGAACAGTGGGGCTACGAGCAGTACTTC	CASSYSEQWGYEQYF
-	TRBV7-9	TRBJ1-2	many	TGTGCCAGCAGCTTAGTTCCAGGGATCTATGGCTACACCTTC	CASSLVPGIYGYTF
TRBD2	TRBV7-6	TRBJ2-2	-	TGTGCCAGCAGCTTCGCCGGGACTAGCGGGATACTCGCCGGGGAGCTGTTTTTT	CASSFAGTSGILAGELFF
-	TRBV18	TRBJ2-1	-	TGTGCCAGCTCACCTGAGACAGTCAATGAGCAGTTCTTC	CASSPETVNEQFF
-	TRBV10-3	TRBJ1-4	-	TGTGCCATCAGCCCCGGGACCGAAGAAAAACTGTTTTTT	CAISPGTEEKLFF
-	TRBV19	TRBJ1-3	-	TGTGCCAGTAGTATAGCTCAGGGTCTTGGGGCTGGAAACACCATATATTTT	CASSIAQGLGAGNTIYF
-	TRBV11-2	TRBJ2-3	few	TGTGCCAGCAGCTTCGCCCAGGACTCCGTTAGGGATACGCAGTATTTT	CASSFAQDSVRDTQYF
-	TRBV30	TRBJ1-5	-	TGTGCCTGGAGTGGCGGAGGAGCGTATAGCAATCAGCCCCAGCATTTT	CAWSGGGAYSNQPQHF
-	TRBV7-9	TRBJ1-2	-	TGTGCCAGCAGCTTAGATAACAGCTACTATGGCTACACCTTC	CASSLDNSYYGYTF
TRBD1	TRBV24-1	TRBJ1-2	few	TGTGCCACCAGTGATACCGGACAGGGTGGCTACACCTTC	CATSDTGQGGYTF
TRBD1	TRBV12-3/TRBV12-4	TRBJ1-1	-	TGTGCCAGCGTTTGGGGGACAGCCAACACTGAAGCTTTCTTT	CASVWGTANTEAFF
-	TRBV7-3	TRBJ1-1	-	TGTGCCAGCGGGGATCCATACGGCGAAGCTTTCTTT	CASGDPYGEAFF
-	TRBV24-1	TRBJ2-2	-	TGTGCCACCAGTGATTCGCTAAAAGACCTCACGGACACCGGGGAGCTGTTTTTT	CATSDSLKDLTDTGELFF
TRBD2	TRBV7-4	TRBJ2-1	-	TGTGCCAGCAGCCCCGGGACTAGGTACAATGAGCAGTTCTTC	CASSPGTRYNEQFF